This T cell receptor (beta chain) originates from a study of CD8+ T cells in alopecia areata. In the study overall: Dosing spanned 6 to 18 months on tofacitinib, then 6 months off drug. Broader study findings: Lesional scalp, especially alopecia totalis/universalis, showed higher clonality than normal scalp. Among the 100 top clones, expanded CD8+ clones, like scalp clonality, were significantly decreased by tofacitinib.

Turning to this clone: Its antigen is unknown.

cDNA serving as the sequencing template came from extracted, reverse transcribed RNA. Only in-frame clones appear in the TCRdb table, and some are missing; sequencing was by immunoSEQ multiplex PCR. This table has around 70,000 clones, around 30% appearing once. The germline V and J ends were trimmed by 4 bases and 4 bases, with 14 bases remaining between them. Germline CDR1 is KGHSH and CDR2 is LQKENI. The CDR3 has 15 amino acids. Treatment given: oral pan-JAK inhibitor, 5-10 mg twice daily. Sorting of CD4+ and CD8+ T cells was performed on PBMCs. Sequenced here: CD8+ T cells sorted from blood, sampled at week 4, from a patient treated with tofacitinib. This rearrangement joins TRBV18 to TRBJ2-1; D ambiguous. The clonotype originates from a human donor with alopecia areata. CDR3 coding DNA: TGTGCCAGCTCACTACGCTCTGTAGAGTACAATGAGCAGTTCTTC. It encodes CASSLRSVEYNEQFF.